The text below deals with one TCR beta chain. No antigen is known for it. Base qualities are not provided; no much larger clone lies one nucleotide away. This sample was taken from a study of control samples from healthy donors and cancer patients (dated by TCRdb to about 2020). Trimming accounts for 3 bases at V and 2 bases at J, while the number of junction bases matched to no gene is 3. The germline V gene provides CDR1 MGHRA and CDR2 YSYEKL. Including the terminal cysteine and phenylalanine, the CDR3 comprises 15 residues. Only the CDR3 part of the read is kept: 45 bases, read in frame from the first base. Library generation was performed with the immunoSEQ multiplex PCR assay. TCRdb stores this immuneACCESS table with in-frame sequences only. Part of the clones is absent; in the studies checked, under half of the shortfall reflects unresolved V genes, and no reason is known for the rest. The sample table shows under 85,000 clones, and roughly nine tenths are seen once. Approximately 5.1% of the sample is held by the ten biggest clonotypes.

The material sequenced was PBMCs. The clonotype originates from a man in his sixties with colorectal cancer. The chain joins TRBV4-1 to TRBJ2-1; 8 of the junction bases match TRBD2. CDR3 region: CASSQIAGPYNEQFF. The DNA sequence is as follows: TGCGCCAGCAGCCAGATAGCGGGGCCCTACAATGAGCAGTTCTTC.